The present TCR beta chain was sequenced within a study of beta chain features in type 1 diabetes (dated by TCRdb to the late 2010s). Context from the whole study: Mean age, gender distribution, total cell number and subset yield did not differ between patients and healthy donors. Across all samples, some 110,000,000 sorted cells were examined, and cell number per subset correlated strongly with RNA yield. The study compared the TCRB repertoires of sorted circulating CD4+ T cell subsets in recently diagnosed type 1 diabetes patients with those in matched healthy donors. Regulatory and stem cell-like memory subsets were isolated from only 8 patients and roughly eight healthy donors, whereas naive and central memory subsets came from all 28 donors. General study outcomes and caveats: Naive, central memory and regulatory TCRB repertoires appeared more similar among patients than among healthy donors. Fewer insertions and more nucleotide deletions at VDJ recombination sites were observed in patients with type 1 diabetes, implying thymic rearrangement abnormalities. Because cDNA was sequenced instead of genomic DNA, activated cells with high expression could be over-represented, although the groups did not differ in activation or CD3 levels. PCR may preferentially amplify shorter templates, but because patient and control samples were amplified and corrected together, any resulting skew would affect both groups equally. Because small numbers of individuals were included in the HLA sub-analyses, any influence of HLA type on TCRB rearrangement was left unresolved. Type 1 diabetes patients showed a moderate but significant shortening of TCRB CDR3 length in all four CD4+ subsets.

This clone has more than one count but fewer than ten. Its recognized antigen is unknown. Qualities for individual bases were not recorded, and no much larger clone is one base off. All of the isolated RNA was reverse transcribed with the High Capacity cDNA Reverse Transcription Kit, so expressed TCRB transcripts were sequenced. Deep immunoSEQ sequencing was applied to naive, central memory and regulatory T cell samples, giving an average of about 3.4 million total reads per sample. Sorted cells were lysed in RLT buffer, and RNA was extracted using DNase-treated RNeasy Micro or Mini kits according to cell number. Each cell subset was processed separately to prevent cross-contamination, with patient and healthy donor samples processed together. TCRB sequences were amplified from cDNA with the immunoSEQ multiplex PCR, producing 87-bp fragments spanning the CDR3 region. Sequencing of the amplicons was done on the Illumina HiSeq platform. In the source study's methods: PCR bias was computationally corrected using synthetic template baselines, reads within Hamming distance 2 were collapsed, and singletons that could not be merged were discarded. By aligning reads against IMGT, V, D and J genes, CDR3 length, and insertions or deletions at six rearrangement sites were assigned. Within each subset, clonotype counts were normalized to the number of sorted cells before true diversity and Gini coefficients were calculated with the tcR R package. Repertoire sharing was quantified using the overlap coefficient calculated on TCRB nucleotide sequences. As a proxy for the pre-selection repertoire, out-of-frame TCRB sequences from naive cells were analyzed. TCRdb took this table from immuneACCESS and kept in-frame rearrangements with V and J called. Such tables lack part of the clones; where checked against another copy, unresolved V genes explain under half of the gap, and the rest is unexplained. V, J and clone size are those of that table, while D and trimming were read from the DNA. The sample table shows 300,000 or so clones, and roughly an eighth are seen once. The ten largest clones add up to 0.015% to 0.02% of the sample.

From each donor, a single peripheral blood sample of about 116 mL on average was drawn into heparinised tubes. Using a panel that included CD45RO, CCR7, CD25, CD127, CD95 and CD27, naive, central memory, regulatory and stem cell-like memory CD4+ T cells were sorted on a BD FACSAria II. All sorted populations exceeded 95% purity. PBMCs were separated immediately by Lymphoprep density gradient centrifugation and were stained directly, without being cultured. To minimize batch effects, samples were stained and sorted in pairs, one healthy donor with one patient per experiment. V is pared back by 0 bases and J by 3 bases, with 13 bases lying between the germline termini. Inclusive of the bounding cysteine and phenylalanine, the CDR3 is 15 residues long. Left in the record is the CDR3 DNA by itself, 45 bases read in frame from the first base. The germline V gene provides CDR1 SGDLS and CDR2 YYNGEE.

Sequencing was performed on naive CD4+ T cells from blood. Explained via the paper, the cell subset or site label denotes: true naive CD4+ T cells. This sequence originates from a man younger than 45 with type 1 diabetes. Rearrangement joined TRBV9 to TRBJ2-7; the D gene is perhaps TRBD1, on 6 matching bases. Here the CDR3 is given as CASSVDPGADYEQYF. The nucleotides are TGTGCCAGCAGCGTAGATCCAGGGGCGGACTACGAGCAGTACTTC.